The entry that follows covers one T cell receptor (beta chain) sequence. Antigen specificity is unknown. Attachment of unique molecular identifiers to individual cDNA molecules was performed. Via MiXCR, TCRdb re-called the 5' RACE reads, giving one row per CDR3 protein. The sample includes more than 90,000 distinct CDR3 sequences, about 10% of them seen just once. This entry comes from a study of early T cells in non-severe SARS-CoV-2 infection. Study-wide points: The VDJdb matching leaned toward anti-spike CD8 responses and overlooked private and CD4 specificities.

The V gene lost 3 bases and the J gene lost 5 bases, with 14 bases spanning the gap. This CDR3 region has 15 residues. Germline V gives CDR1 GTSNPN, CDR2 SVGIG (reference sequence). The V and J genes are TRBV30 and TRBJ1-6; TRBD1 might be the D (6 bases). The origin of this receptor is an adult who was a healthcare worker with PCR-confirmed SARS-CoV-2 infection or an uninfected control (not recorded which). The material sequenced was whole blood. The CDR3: CAWRVWGANNSPLHF. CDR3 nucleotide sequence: TGTGCCTGGAGAGTTTGGGGGGCGAATAATTCACCCCTCCACTTT. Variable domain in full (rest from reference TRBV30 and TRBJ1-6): SQTIHQWPATLVQPVGSPLSLECTVEGTSNPNLYWYRQAAGRGLQLLFYSVGIGQISSEVPQNLSASRPQDRQFILSSKKLLLSDSGFYLCAWRVWGANNSPLHFGNGTRLTVT.